The entry below describes one T cell receptor beta chain. This entry belongs to a study of T cell repertoires in aging, cancer and after chemotherapy. TRB rearrangements spanning V, D and J were amplified using mixed TRB-A/B primers. TCRdb re-called the multiplex PCR reads with MiXCR, one entry per CDR3 protein. The sample holds around 2,700 distinct CDR3 sequences, 50% seen once. Peripheral blood genomic DNA, not sorted cells or RNA, was the template. V was clipped by 8 bases and J by 9 bases; unmatched bases: 18. CDR3 length equals 16 residues. In germline, CDR1 is MNHEY, CDR2 SVGAGI. The genes are TRBV6-5 and TRBJ2-1; 8 bases line up with TRBD1. Material: blood. The receptor comes from a human donor with a solid tumor. The chain's CDR3 is CASVRPGQAHLIEQFF. CDR3 DNA sequence: TGTGCCAGCGTACGACCGGGACAGGCCCATCTTATTGAGCAGTTCTTC.